This paragraph covers one T cell receptor beta chain sequence. Its specific antigen is unknown. No qualities accompany the bases; no much larger clone lies one base away. Using the immunoSEQ two-step multiplex PCR at survey-level depth, TRB CDR3 regions were amplified from genomic DNA. To estimate template counts and remove amplification bias, each PCR was spiked with synthetic inline TR CDR3 controls covering all V-J pairings. Reads were processed so that amplification and sequencing bias were reduced, and quantification was performed against synthetic TR CDR3 analogs. Processing in the source paper ran as follows. Raw data were processed in ImmunoSEQ Analyzer, with out-of-frame sequences and CDR3s containing stop codons removed, and genes were named according to IMGT nomenclature. Normalized Shannon entropy, defined as 1 minus Pielou's evenness, served as the summary measure of repertoire diversity. TRB sequences were considered identical only when V gene, J gene and CDR3 were shared. Public PML clonotypes were CDR3s shared by two or more PML-onset samples but absent earlier, in controls, and in public databases. CDR3 amino acid composition by position was analyzed with Skylign using the observed count method. Here the immuneACCESS table is served through TCRdb, limited to in-frame sequences with V and J called. Missing clones are a known gap in these copies; in checked studies unresolved V genes cover under half, and the rest lacks a known reason. That table furnishes V, J and clone size, whereas the DNA furnished D and trimming. The table for this sample lists about 30,000 clones; roughly 92% of them were counted only once. Of the sample, about 1.8% is held by the ten largest clones.

The data stem from a study of multiple sclerosis patients with progressive multifocal leukoencephalopathy (dated by TCRdb to the late 2010s). Regarding the research as a whole: Four or five natalizumab-treated MS patients who did not develop PML were used as controls and were sampled longitudinally. Peripheral T and B cells were examined in MS patients who went on to develop PML (4 under natalizumab, 1 after alemtuzumab) as well as in treated patients who did not. From before therapy, through 6 and 12 months, up to PML onset, two natalizumab-treated patients who later developed PML were tracked longitudinally. The goal of the study was to detect any JC virus-specific or public T-cell expansions that arose at the time of PML onset.

Here is what the overall study found, with its caveats: In most PML patients, lower normalized Shannon entropy suggested less diverse TRB repertoires, while the natalizumab-treated controls had values close to 1. TRB clones with frequency above 0.5% were observed only in PML patients, but the clones expanded at PML onset were found to be already present before and during natalizumab therapy. The analysis covered only peripheral blood, although cerebrospinal fluid or brain lymphocytes might be more informative for natalizumab-associated PML. With only a small, descriptive cohort, it remained unclear whether the findings reflect JC virus infection or general immunocompromise. At the time PML developed, no common TRBV or TRBJ gene usage or preferential TRBV-TRBJ pairings were detected.

The sample's time point label, in plain terms: before natalizumab initiation. All listed patients had previously received interferon beta, and all PML patients were female. Blood samples at T0 were collected prior to the first natalizumab infusion. Isolation of peripheral blood mononuclear cells was performed by Ficoll-Hypaque density gradient centrifugation. The receptor was derived from a man aged 25-40 years with multiple sclerosis. Sequenced sample: PBMCs.

CDR3 protein: CASSQEGLQGDTQYF. The nucleotide sequence reads TGCGCCAGCAGCCAAGAGGGACTCCAGGGGGATACGCAGTATTTT. The V and J segments used are TRBV4-1 and TRBJ2-3; the D gene assignment is perhaps TRBD1 or TRBD2, with each matching 6 bases. The CDR3 goes from the cysteine to the phenylalanine over 15 residues. Only the CDR3 DNA is retained, 45 bases long and in frame from the first base. V is clipped by 0 bases and J by 6 bases, and the sequence between their germline boundaries is 13 bases long. CDR1 and CDR2 (MGHRA, YSYEKL) derive from the germline V gene.